The T cell receptor (beta chain) described here comes from a study of regulatory T cells in long-lasting Graves disease. Findings and caveats of the study: A greater number of public clonotypes (2,741) was shared by persistent patients than by new patients (over 900). Among samples with persistent disease, TRBV28, TRBJ1-2 and TRBJ2-5 were favored. Compared with new cases, persistent Graves' patients showed reduced TCR diversity.

Assembly of TCR beta libraries relied on iRepertoire HTBI primers together with Arm-PCR of CDR3 regions. TCRdb reprocessed the multiplex PCR reads via MiXCR and lists one record per CDR3 protein. The data contain about 460,000 distinct CDR3 sequences, 22% of them singletons. This clonotype was seen more than once but under ten times. The antigen remains unidentified. The CDR3 is 12 residues long. CDR1 and CDR2 from the germline V gene are GTSNPN and SVGIG (reference sequence). V lost 3 bases, J lost 5 bases, and 10 bases lay in between. Time point here: persistent/refractory GD, antithyroid drugs over 5 years with positive TRAb. From RNA extracted from PBMCs, the TCR library was made.

The V and J genes are TRBV30 and TRBJ1-1; tentatively, D is TRBD1 (6 bases). Sequences were derived from peripheral blood mononuclear cells (PBMCs), sampled when the disease was refractory, from a patient treated with antithyroid drugs. This clonotype originated in a female donor with Graves disease. The CDR3 DNA is TGTGCCTGGAGACGAGGACAGACTGAAGCTTTCTTT. It yields the protein CAWRRGQTEAFF.